The 4 T cell receptor beta chains reported below all come from one sample, sequenced in a study of cytomegalovirus exposure and HLA in healthy donors. Both 60 Vbeta primers and 13 Jbeta primers went into the PCR. The repertoire was sequenced with immunoSEQ multiplex PCR; TCRdb's copy has only in-frame clones and lacks some. The sample shows nearly 300,000 clones, about nine tenths of them seen only once. Material: PBMCs. These receptors came from a man aged 40-49 years in good health and CMV-seropositive.

The chain recombines TRBV18 with TRBJ2-5; 8 nucleotides line up with TRBD1. This CDR3 contains 14 residues. Unmatched junction bases numbered 6, after V lost 3 bases and J lost 6 bases. CDR1 KGHSH and CDR2 LQKENI come from the germline V gene. The CDR3 sequence: CASSPMTGEQTQYF. The CDR3 DNA sequence: TGTGCCAGCTCACCTATGACAGGGGAACAGACCCAGTACTTC.

The chain links TRBV15 to TRBJ2-7; 10 bases align to TRBD2. CDR3 size: 15 residues. The germline V gene encodes CDR1 LNHNV and CDR2 YYDKDF (reference sequence). V lost 8 bases, J lost 0 bases, and 7 bases stayed unmatched. This CDR3 is CATGKSSGSSYEQYF. In DNA form, the CDR3 reads TGTGCCACCGGGAAGTCTAGCGGGAGCTCCTACGAGCAGTACTTC.

The V and J genes are TRBV11-1 and TRBJ2-7; D may be TRBD1 (5 bases). This CDR3 comprises 15 residues. V lost 5 bases, J lost 5 bases, and 19 bases lay in between. CDR1 is SGHAT, CDR2 FQDESV, per germline (reference sequence). The CDR3 loop is CASSLRQRVGDEQYF. The CDR3 DNA reads TGTGCCAGCAGCCTCCGACAGAGAGTAGGCGACGAGCAGTACTTC.

The count of this clone is one. V gene TRBV6-4 combines with J gene TRBJ1-2; 8 bases map to TRBD1. V dropped 2 bases and J dropped 4; count of bases not matched to a gene: 6. There are 15 residues in the CDR3. In germline, CDR1 is MRHNA, CDR2 SNTAGT. CDR3 DNA sequence: TGTGCCAGCAGTGACGGTATAACAGGGGGCTATGGCTACACCTTC. This translates into CASSDGITGGYGYTF.